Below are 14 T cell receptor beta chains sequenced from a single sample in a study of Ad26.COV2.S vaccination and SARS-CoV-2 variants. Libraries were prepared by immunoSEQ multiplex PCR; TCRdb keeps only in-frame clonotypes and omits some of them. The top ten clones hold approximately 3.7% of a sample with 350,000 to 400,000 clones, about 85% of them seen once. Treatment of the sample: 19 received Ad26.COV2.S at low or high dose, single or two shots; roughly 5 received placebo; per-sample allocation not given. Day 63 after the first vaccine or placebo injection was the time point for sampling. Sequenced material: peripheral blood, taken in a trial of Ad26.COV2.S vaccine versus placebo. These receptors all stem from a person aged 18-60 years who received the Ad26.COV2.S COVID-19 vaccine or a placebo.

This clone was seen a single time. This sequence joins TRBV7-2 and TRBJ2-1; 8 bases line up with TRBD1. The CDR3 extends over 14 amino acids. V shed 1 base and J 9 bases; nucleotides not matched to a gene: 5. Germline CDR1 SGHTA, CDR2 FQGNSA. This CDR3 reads CASSLEQGDGEQFF. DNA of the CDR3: TGTGCCAGCAGCTTAGAACAGGGGGATGGTGAGCAGTTCTTC.

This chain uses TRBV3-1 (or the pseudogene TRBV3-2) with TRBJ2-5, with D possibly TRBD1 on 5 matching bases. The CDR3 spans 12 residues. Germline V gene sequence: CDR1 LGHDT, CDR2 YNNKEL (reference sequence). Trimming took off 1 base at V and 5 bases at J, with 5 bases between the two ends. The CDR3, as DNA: TGTGCCAGCAGCCAAGCAGGGGAGACCCAGTACTTC. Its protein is CASSQAGETQYF.

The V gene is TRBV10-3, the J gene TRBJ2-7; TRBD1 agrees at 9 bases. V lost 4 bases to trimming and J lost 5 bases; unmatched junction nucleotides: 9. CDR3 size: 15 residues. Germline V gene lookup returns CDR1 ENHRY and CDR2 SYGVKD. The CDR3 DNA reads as TGTGCCATCAGTGGCCTCGGGACAGGGTACGACGAGCAGTACTTC. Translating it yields CAISGLGTGYDEQYF.

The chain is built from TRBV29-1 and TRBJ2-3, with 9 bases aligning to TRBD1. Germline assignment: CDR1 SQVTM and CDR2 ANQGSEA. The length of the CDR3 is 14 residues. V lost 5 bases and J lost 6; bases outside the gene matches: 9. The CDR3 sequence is CSVPVGTGSDTQYF. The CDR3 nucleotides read TGCAGCGTTCCAGTAGGGACAGGGTCCGATACGCAGTATTTT.

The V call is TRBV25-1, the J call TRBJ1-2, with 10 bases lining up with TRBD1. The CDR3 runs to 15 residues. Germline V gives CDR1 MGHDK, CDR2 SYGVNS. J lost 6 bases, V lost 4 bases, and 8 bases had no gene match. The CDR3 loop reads CASSVRDRGSDGYTF. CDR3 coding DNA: TGTGCCAGCAGTGTCCGGGACAGGGGTTCGGATGGCTACACCTTC.

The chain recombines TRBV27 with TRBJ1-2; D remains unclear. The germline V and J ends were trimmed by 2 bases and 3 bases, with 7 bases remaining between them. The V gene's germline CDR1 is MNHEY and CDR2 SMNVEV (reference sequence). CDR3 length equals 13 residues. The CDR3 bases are TGTGCCAGCAGTTTAGGTCGGGACTATGGCTACACCTTC. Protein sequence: CASSLGRDYGYTF.

CDR3 residues: CASSASYTQYF. The CDR3 DNA is TGTGCCAGCAGCGCCTCTTATACGCAGTATTTT. The V call is TRBV12-3 or TRBV12-4, the J call TRBJ2-3; no reliable D call. The CDR3 totals 11 residues. Trimming removed 6 bases from V and 7 bases from J, with 8 bases in between.

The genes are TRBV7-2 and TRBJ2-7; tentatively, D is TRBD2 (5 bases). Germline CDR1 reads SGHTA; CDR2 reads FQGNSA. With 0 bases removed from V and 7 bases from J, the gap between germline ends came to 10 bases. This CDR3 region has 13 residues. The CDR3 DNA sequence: TGTGCCAGCAGCTTAGCGGGTGTAGCGGAGCAGTACTTC. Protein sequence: CASSLAGVAEQYF.

The CDR3 DNA reads TGTGCCAGTACCAAGGGGGACACTAGCACAGATACGCAGTATTTT. Residues: CASTKGDTSTDTQYF. V and J are TRBV19 and TRBJ2-3; possibly TRBD1 for D (6 bases). Trimming took 7 bases from V and 0 from J, leaving 14 bases between them. The germline V gene encodes CDR1 LNHDA and CDR2 SQIVND (reference sequence). The CDR3 runs 15 residues.

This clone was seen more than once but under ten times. DNA for the CDR3: TGTGCCAGCAGCTCAGGGACAGGGGATTCCTACGAGCAGTACTTC. Translated: CASSSGTGDSYEQYF. The chain employs TRBV11-2 and TRBJ2-7; 10 bases are shared with TRBD1. The CDR3 sequence is 15 residues long. V lost 4 bases to trimming and J lost 1 base; unmatched junction nucleotides: 4. Germline-derived CDR1 and CDR2 are SGHAT and FQNNGV.

The DNA of the CDR3 is TGTGCCAGCAGCTCATCGACAGGGCGACGCACTGAAGCTTTCTTT. Translation gives CASSSSTGRRTEAFF. The chain links TRBV11-2 to TRBJ1-1; TRBD1 matches 7 bases. The CDR3 contains 15 residues. Germline V gene sequence: CDR1 SGHAT, CDR2 FQNNGV. J lost 4 bases, V lost 4 bases, and 9 bases had no gene match.

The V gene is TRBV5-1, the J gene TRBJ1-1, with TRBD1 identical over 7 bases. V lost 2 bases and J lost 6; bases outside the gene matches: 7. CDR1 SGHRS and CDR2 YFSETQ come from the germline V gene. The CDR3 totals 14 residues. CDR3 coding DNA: TGCGCCAGCAGCTTAAAAGGGGGCGGGCCTGAAGCTTTCTTT. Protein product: CASSLKGGGPEAFF.

The CDR3 DNA sequence: TGTGCCAGCAGTGAAGCCCGATCAATGAACACTGAAGCTTTCTTT. Residues: CASSEARSMNTEAFF. V is TRBV2 and J is TRBJ1-1; D is unresolved. The CDR3 has 15 residues. In germline, CDR1 is SNHLY, CDR2 FYNNEI. With 0 bases removed from V and 0 bases from J, the gap between germline ends came to 8 bases.

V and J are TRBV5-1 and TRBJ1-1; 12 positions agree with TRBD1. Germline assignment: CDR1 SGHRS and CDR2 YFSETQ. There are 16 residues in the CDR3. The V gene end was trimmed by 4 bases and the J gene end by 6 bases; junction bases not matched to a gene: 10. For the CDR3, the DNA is TGCGCCAGCAGCGTTGGGACAGGGGGCAATGGGGCTGAAGCTTTCTTT. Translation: CASSVGTGGNGAEAFF.